What follows are 12 T cell receptor beta chains derived from one specimen sequenced in a study of T cells in Graves' hyperthyroidism and ophthalmopathy. Authors of the study amplified TCR beta CDR3 regions from RNA transcripts. When the TCR CDR3 underwent first-round RT-PCR, the HTBI primer set was used. TCRdb processed the multiplex PCR reads anew with MiXCR; each CDR3 protein has one entry. The sample records 300,000 to 500,000 distinct CDR3 sequences, 15% being singletons. The sample consisted of blood. These TCRs come from a woman aged 30 to 39 with Graves' hyperthyroidism.

This clonotype was recorded many times. J is TRBJ2-1 and V is TRBV7-2, with D tentatively TRBD1 (5 bases). Trimming removed 5 bases at V and 4 bases at J, with 18 bases between. CDR3 length: 16 amino acids. From germline, CDR1 is SGHTA and CDR2 FQGNSA. CDR3 loop: CASSQFLGEGYNEQFF. Here the CDR3 DNA reads TGTGCCAGCAGCCAATTTCTAGGGGAAGGGTACAATGAGCAGTTCTTC.

In this sample, this clonotype turned up many times. This chain links TRBV28 with TRBJ1-1, with TRBD1 identical over 8 bases. CDR3 length equals 15 residues. Trimming took 3 bases from V and 4 from J; bases not matched to a gene: 7. Germline CDR1 MDHEN, CDR2 SYDVKM. The CDR3 coding sequence is TGTGCCAGCAGTTTCTTGGACAGGGCACCCACTGAAGCTTTCTTT. Its translation: CASSFLDRAPTEAFF.

This clonotype was counted between two and nine times. The V and J genes are TRBV19 and TRBJ2-6; D perhaps matches TRBD2 (7 bases). The CDR3 contains 15 residues. Germline assignment: CDR1 LNHDA and CDR2 SQIVND (reference sequence). This CDR3 is CATRGPVSGANVLTF. In DNA, the CDR3 is TGTGCGACGCGGGGGCCGGTCTCTGGGGCCAACGTCCTGACTTTC.

The chain is built from TRBV29-1 and TRBJ2-7; 9 bases map to TRBD2. The V and J ends lost 6 bases and 5 bases, in that order; junction bases with no gene match: 11. The CDR3 is 14 amino acids. In germline, CDR1 is SQVTM, CDR2 ANQGSEA. The CDR3 is CSVRPGLAINEQYF. The CDR3, as DNA: TGCAGCGTGAGGCCAGGACTAGCGATCAACGAGCAGTACTTC.

This clonotype was picked up many times. CDR3 loop: CASSSSYQETQYF. The CDR3 DNA reads TGTGCCAGCAGCTCCTCGTACCAAGAGACCCAGTACTTC. This rearrangement joins TRBV11-2 to TRBJ2-5; D call uncertain. Trimming removed 4 bases from V and 0 bases from J, with 6 bases in between. The germline V gene has CDR1 SGHAT and CDR2 FQNNGV. This CDR3 is 13 amino acids long. The full variable domain, completed using reference TRBV11-2 and TRBJ2-5, is EAGVAQSPRYKIIEKRQSVAFWCNPISGHATLYWYQQILGQGPKLLIQFQNNGVVDDSQLPKDRFSAERLKGVDSTLKIQPAKLEDSAVYLCASSSSYQETQYFGPGTRLLVL.

This clonotype was observed at least ten times. This sequence joins TRBV20-1 and TRBJ2-3; the D is unclear. The CDR3 runs to 11 residues. Germline V gives CDR1 DFQATT, CDR2 SNEGSKA (reference sequence). V was pared by 5 bases and J by 2 bases, with 5 bases between. The CDR3 DNA sequence: TGCAGTGCTCCCCACACAGATACGCAGTATTTT. This translates into CSAPHTDTQYF.

Many counts were recorded for this clonotype. This chain uses TRBV6-5 with TRBJ2-5, with D possibly being TRBD2 (6 bases). CDR3 length: 15 residues. Germline V lookup: CDR1 MNHEY, CDR2 SVGAGI. The V end lost 2 bases, the J end lost 0 bases, and 10 bases lay between the germline ends. CDR3 in DNA: TGTGCCAGCAGTTACGGTGGCGGGAACCAAGAGACCCAGTACTTC. Protein product: CASSYGGGNQETQYF.

The sample holds a few counts of this clonotype. This rearrangement joins TRBV18 to TRBJ2-1, with D possibly matching TRBD1 (5 bases). V was cut by 3 bases and J by 4 bases, with 10 bases left in between. Germline V gives CDR1 KGHSH, CDR2 LQKENI. The CDR3 has 14 residues. CDR3 bases: TGTGCCAGCTCACCTGAGACAGCTTACAATGAGCAGTTCTTC. Its protein product is CASSPETAYNEQFF.

Many counts were recorded for this clonotype. The chain employs TRBV6-5 and TRBJ1-1; 7 bases line up with TRBD1. The germline V gene encodes CDR1 MNHEY and CDR2 SVGAGI. Trimming took 0 bases from V and 3 from J; bases not matched to a gene: 7. CDR3 length: 16 amino acids. This CDR3 reads CASSYSSLRGHTEAFF. The CDR3 coding sequence is TGTGCCAGCAGTTACTCGAGTTTAAGGGGGCACACTGAAGCTTTCTTT.

This chain links TRBV19 with TRBJ1-1; a weak D match, TRBD1 (5 bases). Germline values: CDR1 LNHDA, CDR2 SQIVND (reference sequence). CDR3 length equals 14 residues. Trimming shortened V by 3 bases and J by 4 bases, and 12 bases separated the two germline ends. The CDR3 DNA follows: TGTGCCAGTAGTATTAGCAGGGCGGTCACTGAAGCTTTCTTT. This gives the protein CASSISRAVTEAFF.

J is TRBJ2-7 and V is TRBV10-1; possibly TRBD2 for D (5 bases). The CDR3 is 16 residues long. Germline assignment: CDR1 WNHNN and CDR2 SYGVQD (reference sequence). Trimming stripped 0 bases from V and 2 bases from J, with 14 bases between. The CDR3 bases are TGCGCCAGCAGTGAGTCGAGGGTAGCCGGGGCCTACGAGCAGTACTTC. It encodes CASSESRVAGAYEQYF.

V usage is TRBV4-2 and J usage is TRBJ1-2; 8 bases align to TRBD1. The CDR3 sequence is 15 residues long. Germline CDR1 reads LGHNA; CDR2 reads YNFKEQ. The V and J ends lost 0 bases and 7 bases, in that order; junction bases with no gene match: 7. CDR3 DNA sequence: TGTGCCAGCAGCCAAGATAGATCGGGACAGGCTGGCTACACCTTC. This codes for CASSQDRSGQAGYTF.